The count of the clone carrying this T cell receptor beta chain is one. Its matching antigen is unknown. Sequencing used immunoSEQ multiplex PCR; TCRdb keeps in-frame clones, though not all of them. The sample yields around 40,000 clones, around 85% seen once. The entry originates in a study of OX40 agonist ivuxolimab in advanced cancers. Study-level findings and limits: Among T cells, CD8+ cells averaged more expanded clones than CD4+ cells.

The J segment lost 10 bases and the V segment lost 5 bases, leaving 8 bases of the junction unmatched. Looked up from germline, CDR1 is SGHTA and CDR2 is FQGNSA. This CDR3 is built from 15 residues. The clonotype was recovered from an adult with an advanced solid tumor such as melanoma, head and neck, liver or kidney cancer. Specimen: CD4+ or CD8+ T cells sorted from blood, collected in a trial of the OX40 agonist ivuxolimab. This sequence joins TRBV7-2 and TRBJ1-6, with 10 bases matching TRBD1. Written as DNA, the CDR3 is TGTGCCAGCAGCGCCCGACAGGGGGCGAAGTCACCCCTCCACTTT. Translation: CASSARQGAKSPLHF.